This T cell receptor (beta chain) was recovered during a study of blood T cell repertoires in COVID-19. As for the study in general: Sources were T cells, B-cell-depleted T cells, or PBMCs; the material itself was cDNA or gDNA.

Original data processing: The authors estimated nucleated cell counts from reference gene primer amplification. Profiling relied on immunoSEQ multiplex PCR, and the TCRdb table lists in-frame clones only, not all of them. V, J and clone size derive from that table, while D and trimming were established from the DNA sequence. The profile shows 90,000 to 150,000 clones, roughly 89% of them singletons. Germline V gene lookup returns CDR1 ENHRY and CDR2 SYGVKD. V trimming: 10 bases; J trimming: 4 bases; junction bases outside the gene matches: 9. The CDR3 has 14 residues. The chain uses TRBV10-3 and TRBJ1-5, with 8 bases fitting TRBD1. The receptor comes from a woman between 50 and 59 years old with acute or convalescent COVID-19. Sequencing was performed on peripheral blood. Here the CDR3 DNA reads TGTGCCACCACGGACAGGGTAGGGAATCAGCCCCAGCATTTT. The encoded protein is CATTDRVGNQPQHF.